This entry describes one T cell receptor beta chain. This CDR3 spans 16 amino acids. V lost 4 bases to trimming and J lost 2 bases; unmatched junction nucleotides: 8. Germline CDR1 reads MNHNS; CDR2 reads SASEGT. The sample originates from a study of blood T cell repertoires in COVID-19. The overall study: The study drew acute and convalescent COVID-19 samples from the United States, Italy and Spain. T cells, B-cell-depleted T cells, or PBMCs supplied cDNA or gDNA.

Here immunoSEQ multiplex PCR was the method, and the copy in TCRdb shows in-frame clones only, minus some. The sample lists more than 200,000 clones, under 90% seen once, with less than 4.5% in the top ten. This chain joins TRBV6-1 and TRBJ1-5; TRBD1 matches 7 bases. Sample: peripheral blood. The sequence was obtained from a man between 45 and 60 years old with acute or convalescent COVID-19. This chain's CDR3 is CASSASQGDRNQPQHF. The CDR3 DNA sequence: TGTGCCAGCAGTGCCTCTCAGGGGGATCGCAATCAGCCCCAGCATTTT.